Reported below is one T cell receptor beta chain. Antigen: not known. This CDR3 has 16 amino acids. Germline-derived CDR1 and CDR2 are LNHDA and SQIVND (reference sequence). Trimming removed 1 base from V and 9 bases from J; junction bases left unmatched: 10. This record belongs to a study of cytomegalovirus exposure and HLA in healthy donors. About the study: Genotyping showed 81% of 350 to 400 donors falling in the Caucasian-associated ancestry cluster.

Study-wide findings and caveats: For cytomegalovirus status, the classifier reportedly gave diagnoses with high specificity and sensitivity.

Primers: 60 Vbeta forward and 13 Jbeta reverse. Assay: immunoSEQ multiplex PCR; the TCRdb copy retains only in-frame clones and omits some. In the table there are around 120,000 clones, about 80% of which are singletons. The chain is built from TRBV19 and TRBJ2-1, with TRBD2 matching 9 bases. The sample was PBMCs. This TCR came from a man between 60 and 70 years old in good health and CMV-seropositive. CDR3 sequence reads: CASSIGWGGGASEQFF. The CDR3 DNA sequence: TGTGCCAGTAGTATAGGGTGGGGCGGGGGGGCGAGTGAGCAGTTCTTC.